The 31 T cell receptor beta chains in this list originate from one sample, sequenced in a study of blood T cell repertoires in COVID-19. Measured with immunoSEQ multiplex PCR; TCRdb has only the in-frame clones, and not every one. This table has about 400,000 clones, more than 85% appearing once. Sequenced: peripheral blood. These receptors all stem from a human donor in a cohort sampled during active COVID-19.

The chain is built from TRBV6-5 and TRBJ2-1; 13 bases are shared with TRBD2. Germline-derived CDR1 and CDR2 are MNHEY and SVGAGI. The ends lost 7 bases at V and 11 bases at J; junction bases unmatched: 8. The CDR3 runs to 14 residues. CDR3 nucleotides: TGTGCCAGCAATTATGGGACTAGCGGGGCACAGCAGTTCTTC. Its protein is CASNYGTSGAQQFF.

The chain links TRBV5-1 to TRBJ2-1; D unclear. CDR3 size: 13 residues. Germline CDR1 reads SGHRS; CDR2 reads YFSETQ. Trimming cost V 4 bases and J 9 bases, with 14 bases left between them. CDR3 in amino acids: CASSRVGDSEQFF. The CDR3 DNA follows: TGCGCCAGCAGCCGGGTAGGAGATTCTGAGCAGTTCTTC.

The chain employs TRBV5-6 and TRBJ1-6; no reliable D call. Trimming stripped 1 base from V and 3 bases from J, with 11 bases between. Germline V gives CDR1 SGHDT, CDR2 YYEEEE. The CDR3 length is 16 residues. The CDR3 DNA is TGTGCCAGCAGCTTGAGTTATGGAGTCTATAATTCACCCCTCCACTTT. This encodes CASSLSYGVYNSPLHF.

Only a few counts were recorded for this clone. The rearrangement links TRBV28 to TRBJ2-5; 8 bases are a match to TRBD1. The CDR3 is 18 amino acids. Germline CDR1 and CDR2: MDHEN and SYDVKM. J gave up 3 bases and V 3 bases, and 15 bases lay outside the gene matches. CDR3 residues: CASSLSYLDRVGEETQYF. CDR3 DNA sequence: TGTGCCAGCAGTTTGTCGTACTTGGACAGGGTAGGAGAAGAGACCCAGTACTTC.

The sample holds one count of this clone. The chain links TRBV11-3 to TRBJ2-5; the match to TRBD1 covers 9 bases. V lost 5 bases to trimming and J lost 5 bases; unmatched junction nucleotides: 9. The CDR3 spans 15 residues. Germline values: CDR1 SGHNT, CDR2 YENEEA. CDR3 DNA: TGTGCCAGCAGCGAGCGACAGGGGGGAGTGGAGACCCAGTACTTC. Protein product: CASSERQGGVETQYF. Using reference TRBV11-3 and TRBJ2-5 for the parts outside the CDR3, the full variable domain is EAGVVQSPRYKIIEKKQPVAFWCNPISGHNTLYWYLQNLGQGPELLIRYENEEAVDDSQLPKDRFSAERLKGVDSTLKIQPAELGDSAVYLCASSERQGGVETQYFGPGTRLLVL.

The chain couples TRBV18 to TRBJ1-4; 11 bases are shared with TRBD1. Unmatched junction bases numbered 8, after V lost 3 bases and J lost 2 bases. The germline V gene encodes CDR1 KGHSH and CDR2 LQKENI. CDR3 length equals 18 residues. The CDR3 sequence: CASSPQQGQGVTNEKLFF. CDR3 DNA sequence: TGTGCCAGCTCACCCCAGCAGGGACAGGGGGTGACTAATGAAAAACTGTTTTTT.

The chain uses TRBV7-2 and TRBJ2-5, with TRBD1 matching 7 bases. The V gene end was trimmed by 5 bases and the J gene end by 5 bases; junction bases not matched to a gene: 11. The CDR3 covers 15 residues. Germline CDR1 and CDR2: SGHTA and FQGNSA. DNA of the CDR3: TGTGCCAGCAGCACCTTAGGGGGCGCAGGGGAGACCCAGTACTTC. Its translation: CASSTLGGAGETQYF.

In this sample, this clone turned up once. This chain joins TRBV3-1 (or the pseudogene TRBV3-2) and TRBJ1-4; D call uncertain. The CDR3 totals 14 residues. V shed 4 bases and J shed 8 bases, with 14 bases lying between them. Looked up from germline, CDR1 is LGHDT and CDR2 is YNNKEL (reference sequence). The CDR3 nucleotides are TGTGCCAGCAGCCCCCGGGGATTTGTGGAAAAACTGTTTTTT. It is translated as CASSPRGFVEKLFF.

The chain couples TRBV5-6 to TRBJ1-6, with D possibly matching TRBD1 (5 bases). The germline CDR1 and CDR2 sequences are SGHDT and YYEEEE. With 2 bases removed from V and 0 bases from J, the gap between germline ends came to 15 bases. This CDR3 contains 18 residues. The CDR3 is CASSFAGYRSSYNSPLHF. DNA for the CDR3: TGTGCCAGCAGCTTCGCGGGGTACAGGAGCTCCTATAATTCACCCCTCCACTTT.

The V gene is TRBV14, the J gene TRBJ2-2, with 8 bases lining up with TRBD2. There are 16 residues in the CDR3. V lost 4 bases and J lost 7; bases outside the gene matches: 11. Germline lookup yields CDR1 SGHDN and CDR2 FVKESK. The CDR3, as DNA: TGTGCCAGCAGCCTACTGAGCGGGAGTCCTTACGGGGAGCTGTTTTTT. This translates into CASSLLSGSPYGELFF.

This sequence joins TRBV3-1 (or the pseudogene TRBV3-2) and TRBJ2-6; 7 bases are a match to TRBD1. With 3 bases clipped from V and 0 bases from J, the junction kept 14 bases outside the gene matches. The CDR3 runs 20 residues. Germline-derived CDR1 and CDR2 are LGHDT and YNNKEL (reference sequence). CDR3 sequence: CASSQWGDRVLPSGANVLTF. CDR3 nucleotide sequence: TGTGCCAGCAGCCAGTGGGGTGACAGGGTACTACCCTCTGGGGCCAACGTCCTGACTTTC.

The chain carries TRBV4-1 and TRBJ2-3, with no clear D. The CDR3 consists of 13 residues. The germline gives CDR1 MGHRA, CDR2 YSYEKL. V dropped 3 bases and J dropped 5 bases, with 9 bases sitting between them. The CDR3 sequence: CASSHSERDTQYF. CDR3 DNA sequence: TGCGCCAGCAGCCACTCGGAGAGAGATACGCAGTATTTT.

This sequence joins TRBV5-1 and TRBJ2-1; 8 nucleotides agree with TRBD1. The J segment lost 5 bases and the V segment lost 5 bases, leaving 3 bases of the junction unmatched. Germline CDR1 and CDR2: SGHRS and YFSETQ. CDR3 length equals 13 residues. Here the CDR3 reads CASRGQDDNEQFF. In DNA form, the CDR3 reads TGCGCCAGCAGGGGACAGGACGACAATGAGCAGTTCTTC.

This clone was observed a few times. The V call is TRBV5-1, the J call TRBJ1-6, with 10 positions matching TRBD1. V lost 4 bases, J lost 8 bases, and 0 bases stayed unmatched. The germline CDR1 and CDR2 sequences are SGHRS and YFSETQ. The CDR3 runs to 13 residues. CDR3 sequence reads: CASSGQGDSPLHF. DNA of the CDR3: TGCGCCAGCAGCGGACAGGGGGATTCACCCCTCCACTTT.

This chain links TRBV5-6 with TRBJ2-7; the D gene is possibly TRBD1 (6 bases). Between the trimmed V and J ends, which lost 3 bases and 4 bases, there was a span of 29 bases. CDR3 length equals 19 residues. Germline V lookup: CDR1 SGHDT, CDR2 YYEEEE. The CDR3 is CASSSTTGKLQGRRYEQYF. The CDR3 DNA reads TGTGCCAGCAGCTCGACTACCGGAAAGTTACAGGGACGAAGGTACGAGCAGTACTTC.

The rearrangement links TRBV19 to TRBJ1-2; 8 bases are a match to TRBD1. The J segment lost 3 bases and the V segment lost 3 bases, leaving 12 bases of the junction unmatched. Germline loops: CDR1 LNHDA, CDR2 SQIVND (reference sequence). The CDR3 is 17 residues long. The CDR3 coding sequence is TGTGCCAGTAGTATTTTGCCGACAGGGGTTCACTACTATGGCTACACCTTC. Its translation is CASSILPTGVHYYGYTF.

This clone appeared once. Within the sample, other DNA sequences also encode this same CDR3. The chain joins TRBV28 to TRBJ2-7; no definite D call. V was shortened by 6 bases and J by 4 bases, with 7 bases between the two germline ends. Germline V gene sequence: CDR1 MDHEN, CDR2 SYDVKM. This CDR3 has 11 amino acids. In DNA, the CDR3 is TGTGCCAGCAGCCTAGGATACGAGCAGTACTTC. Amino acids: CASSLGYEQYF. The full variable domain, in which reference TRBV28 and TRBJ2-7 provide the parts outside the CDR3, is DVKVTQSSRYLVKRTGEKVFLECVQDMDHENMFWYRQDPGLGLRLIYFSYDVKMKEKGDIPEGYSVSREKKERFSLILESASTNQTSMYLCASSLGYEQYFGPGTRLTVT.

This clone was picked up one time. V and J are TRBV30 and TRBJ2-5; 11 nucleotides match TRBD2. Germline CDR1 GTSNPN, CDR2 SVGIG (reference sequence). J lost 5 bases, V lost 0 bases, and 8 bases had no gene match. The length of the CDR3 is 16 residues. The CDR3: CAWSVGLAGFSETQYF. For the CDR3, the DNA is TGTGCCTGGAGTGTAGGACTAGCGGGTTTTTCGGAGACCCAGTACTTC.

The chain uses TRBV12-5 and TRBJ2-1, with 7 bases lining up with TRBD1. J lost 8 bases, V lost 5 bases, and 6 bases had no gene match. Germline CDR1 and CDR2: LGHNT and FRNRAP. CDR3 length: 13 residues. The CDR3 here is CASGTTGNHEQFF. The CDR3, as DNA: TGTGCTAGTGGTACGACAGGGAACCATGAGCAGTTCTTC.

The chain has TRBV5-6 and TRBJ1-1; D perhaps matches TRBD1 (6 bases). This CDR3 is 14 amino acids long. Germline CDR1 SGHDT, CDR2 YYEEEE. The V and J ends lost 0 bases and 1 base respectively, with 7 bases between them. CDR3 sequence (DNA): TGTGCCAGCAGCTTGGAGGACAGGAACACTGAAGCTTTCTTT. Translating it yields CASSLEDRNTEAFF.

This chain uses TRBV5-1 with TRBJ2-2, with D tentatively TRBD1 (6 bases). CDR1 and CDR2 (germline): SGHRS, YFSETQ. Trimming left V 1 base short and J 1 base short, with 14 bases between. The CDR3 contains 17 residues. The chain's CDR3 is CASSLIDRPMNTGELFF. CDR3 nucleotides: TGCGCCAGCAGCTTGATTGACAGGCCAATGAACACCGGGGAGCTGTTTTTT. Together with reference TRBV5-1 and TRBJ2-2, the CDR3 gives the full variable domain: KAGVTQTPRYLIKTRGQQVTLSCSPISGHRSVSWYQQTPGQGLQFLFEYFSETQRNKGNFPGRFSGRQFSNSRSEMNVSTLELGDSALYLCASSLIDRPMNTGELFFGEGSRLTVL.

The CDR3 DNA sequence: TGCGCCAGCAGCGCCAGGACTAGCGGGGGGGCTCATAATGAGCAGTTCTTC. Its protein is CASSARTSGGAHNEQFF. The chain joins TRBV5-1 to TRBJ2-1, with TRBD2 matching 15 bases. The junction had 9 bases not matched to a gene; V was cut back by 4 bases and J by 7 bases. CDR1 is SGHRS and CDR2 is YFSETQ in the germline V gene. The CDR3 covers 17 residues.

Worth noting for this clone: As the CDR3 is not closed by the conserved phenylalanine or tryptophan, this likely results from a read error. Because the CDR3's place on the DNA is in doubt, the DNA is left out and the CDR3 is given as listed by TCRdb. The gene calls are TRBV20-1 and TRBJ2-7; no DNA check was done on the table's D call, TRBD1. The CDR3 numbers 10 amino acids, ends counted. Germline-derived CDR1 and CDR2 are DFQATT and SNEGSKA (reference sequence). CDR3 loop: CSGSPDRGCH.

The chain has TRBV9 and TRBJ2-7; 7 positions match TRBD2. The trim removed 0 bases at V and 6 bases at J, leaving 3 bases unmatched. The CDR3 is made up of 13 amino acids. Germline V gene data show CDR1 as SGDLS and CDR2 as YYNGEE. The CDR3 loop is CASSVGGGGEQYF. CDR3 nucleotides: TGTGCCAGCAGCGTAGGAGGCGGGGGCGAGCAGTACTTC.

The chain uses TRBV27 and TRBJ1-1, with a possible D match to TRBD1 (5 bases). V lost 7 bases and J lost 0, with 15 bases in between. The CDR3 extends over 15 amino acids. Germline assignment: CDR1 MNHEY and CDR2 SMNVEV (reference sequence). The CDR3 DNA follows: TGTGCCAGCACCCCACCGGGGGGTATGAACACTGAAGCTTTCTTT. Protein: CASTPPGGMNTEAFF.

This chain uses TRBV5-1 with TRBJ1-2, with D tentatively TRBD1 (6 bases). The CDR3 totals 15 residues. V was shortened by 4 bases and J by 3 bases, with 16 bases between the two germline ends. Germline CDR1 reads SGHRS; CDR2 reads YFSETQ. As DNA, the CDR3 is TGCGCCAGCAGCAAGGTTCAGGGGTGGGACTATGGCTACACCTTC. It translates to CASSKVQGWDYGYTF.

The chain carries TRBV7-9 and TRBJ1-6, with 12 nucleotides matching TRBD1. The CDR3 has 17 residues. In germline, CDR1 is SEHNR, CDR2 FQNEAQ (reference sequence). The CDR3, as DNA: TGTGCTACCCTTCCCGGGACAGGGGGCTTACTCAATTCACCCCTCCACTTT. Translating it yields CATLPGTGGLLNSPLHF.

In DNA, the CDR3 is TGTGCCAGTAGAAGGGGACAGGGGGGACACTATGGCTACACCTTC. Translating it yields CASRRGQGGHYGYTF. This chain uses TRBV19 with TRBJ1-2; TRBD1 aligns across 11 bases. The germline V gene has CDR1 LNHDA and CDR2 SQIVND (reference sequence). CDR3 length: 15 amino acids. Unmatched junction bases numbered 6, after V lost 6 bases and J lost 3 bases.

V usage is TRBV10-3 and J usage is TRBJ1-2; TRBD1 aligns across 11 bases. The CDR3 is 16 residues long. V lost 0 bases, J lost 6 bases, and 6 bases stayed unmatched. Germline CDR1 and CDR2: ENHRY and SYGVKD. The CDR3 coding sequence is TGTGCCATCAGTGAGTCTCCTGGACAGGGGGCTGATGGCTACACCTTC. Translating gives CAISESPGQGADGYTF.

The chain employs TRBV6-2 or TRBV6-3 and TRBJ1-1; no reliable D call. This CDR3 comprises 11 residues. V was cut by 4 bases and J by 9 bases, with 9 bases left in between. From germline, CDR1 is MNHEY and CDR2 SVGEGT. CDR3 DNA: TGTGCCAGCAGTTTAGAGGGAAAAGCTTTCTTT. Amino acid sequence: CASSLEGKAFF.

CDR3 coding DNA: TGTGCCAGCAGCCCTCCCGGGACAGGGCATGGCTACACCTTC. It codes for CASSPPGTGHGYTF. This chain uses TRBV13 with TRBJ1-2, with 9 positions matching TRBD1. The CDR3 is 14 amino acids. CDR1 PRHDT and CDR2 FYEKMQ come from the germline V gene (reference sequence). The junction had 7 bases not matched to a gene; V was cut back by 5 bases and J by 6 bases.